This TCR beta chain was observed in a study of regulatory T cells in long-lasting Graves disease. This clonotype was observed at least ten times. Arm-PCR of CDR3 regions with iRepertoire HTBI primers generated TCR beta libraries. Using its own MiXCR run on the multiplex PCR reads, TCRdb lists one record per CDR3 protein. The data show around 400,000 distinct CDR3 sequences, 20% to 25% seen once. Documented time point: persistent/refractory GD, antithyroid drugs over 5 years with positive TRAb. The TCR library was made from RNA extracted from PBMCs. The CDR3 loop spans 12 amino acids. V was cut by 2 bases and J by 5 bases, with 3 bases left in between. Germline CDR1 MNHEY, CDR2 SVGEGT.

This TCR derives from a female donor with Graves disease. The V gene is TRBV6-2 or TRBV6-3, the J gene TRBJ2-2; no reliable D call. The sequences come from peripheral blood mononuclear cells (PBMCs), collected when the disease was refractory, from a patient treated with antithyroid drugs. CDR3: CASSYSTGELFF. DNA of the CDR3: TGTGCCAGCAGTTACAGTACCGGGGAGCTGTTTTTT.